The clone carrying this T cell receptor beta chain has ten or more counts. Its antigen is still unknown. Antiretroviral therapy had run roughly three months, about 14 weeks, before follow-up blood collection. No cell fractionation was done, so the repertoire covers all unsorted peripheral blood T cells. RNA came from more than 2 ml of peripheral blood. Alpha and beta constant-region primers primed reverse transcription of 400 to 500 ng RNA. Alpha and beta chain libraries were made separately by chain-specific third strand synthesis with multiplexing indices. One entry per CDR3 protein, called by TCRdb with MiXCR from the 5' RACE reads. This sample carries over 5,500 distinct CDR3 sequences, around 7% of them seen once, and the ten largest clones take 15% to 20%. V dropped 3 bases and J dropped 6 bases, with 13 bases sitting between them. Germline V lookup: CDR1 ENHRY, CDR2 SYGVKD. The CDR3 contains 14 residues.

This record belongs to a study of HIV-infected patients and healthy controls. The wider study: The CD4:CD8 ratio increased slightly in early therapy, but CD8 counts showed no consistent change.

Study results and caveats: In healthy controls, MAIT alpha CDR3s were common; in HIV+ repertoires, severely depleted.

The TCR sequence derives from an adult with HIV infection. The chain carries TRBV10-3 and TRBJ2-3; possible D gene TRBD2, 5 bases. The material was blood, obtained during antiretroviral therapy. The CDR3 region is CAISEGLRGDTQYF. In DNA, the CDR3 is TGTGCCATCAGTGAAGGACTCCGTGGGGATACGCAGTATTTT.